This T cell receptor (beta chain) was sequenced during a study of blood T cell repertoires in COVID-19. Clones were read by immunoSEQ multiplex PCR, and TCRdb kept only the in-frame ones, dropping some. The table shows approximately 310,000 clones, with around 87% occurring only once. From germline, CDR1 is LNHDA and CDR2 SQIVND (reference sequence). V lost 5 bases, J lost 3 bases, and 4 bases stayed unmatched. This CDR3 comprises 14 residues. The source of this sequence is a woman aged 50 to 65 who had recovered from COVID-19. Specimen: peripheral blood. The V and J genes are TRBV19 and TRBJ2-1; 7 nucleotides match TRBD2. CDR3 bases: TGTGCCAGTAGTTTCCGGACTAGCTACAATGAGCAGTTCTTC. Translating it yields CASSFRTSYNEQFF.